The clone carrying this T cell receptor (beta chain) showed up many times. This CDR3 spans 14 amino acids. CDR1 is MNHNS, CDR2 SASEGT, per germline. V was shortened by 5 bases and J by 2 bases, with 12 bases between the two germline ends. Time point given: newly diagnosed GD, antithyroid drugs for less than 3 months. PBMCs were the source of the RNA used for TCR sequencing. The sample is drawn from a study of regulatory T cells in long-lasting Graves disease. iRepertoire HTBI primers and Arm-PCR of CDR3 regions built TCR beta libraries. TCRdb redid the calling of the multiplex PCR reads with MiXCR, one entry per CDR3 protein. The data hold roughly 350,000 distinct CDR3 sequences, with around 15% observed a single time. The sample was also linked to a second study, of T cells in Graves' hyperthyroidism and ophthalmopathy.

The source was peripheral blood mononuclear cells (PBMCs), collected at new diagnosis, from a patient treated with antithyroid drugs. The V and J genes are TRBV6-1 and TRBJ2-5, with D perhaps matching TRBD1 (5 bases). This TCR was sampled from a young woman with Graves disease. The CDR3 nucleotides read TGTGCCAGCAGTAGGGGATGGGGTCAAGAGACCCAGTACTTC. Its protein is CASSRGWGQETQYF.